This T cell receptor (beta chain) was identified during a study of T cells in Graves' hyperthyroidism and ophthalmopathy. Study outcomes and limitations: Blood also carried most thyroid clonotypes expanded above 0.001.

The CDR3 consists of 12 residues. In germline, CDR1 is MDHEN, CDR2 SYDVKM. This clonotype was detected ten times or more. Antigen specificity is unknown. At one of its ends the junction is not consistent with the germline gene, which may arise from a read error. TCR beta CDR3 regions were amplified from RNA transcripts. Researchers ran a first-round RT-PCR on the TCR CDR3 using the HTBI primer set. MiXCR, applied by TCRdb to the multiplex PCR reads, yields one record per CDR3 protein. The sample has about 520,000 distinct CDR3 sequences, roughly 25% seen once. The material sequenced was blood. The receptor's source is a woman aged 30 to 39 with Graves' ophthalmopathy. V is TRBV28 and J is TRBJ2-7, with a tentative D call TRBD1 (5 bases). CDR3 residues: CASGAVTYERYF. CDR3 coding DNA: TGTGCCAGCGGGGCGGTGACCTACGAGCGGTACTTC.